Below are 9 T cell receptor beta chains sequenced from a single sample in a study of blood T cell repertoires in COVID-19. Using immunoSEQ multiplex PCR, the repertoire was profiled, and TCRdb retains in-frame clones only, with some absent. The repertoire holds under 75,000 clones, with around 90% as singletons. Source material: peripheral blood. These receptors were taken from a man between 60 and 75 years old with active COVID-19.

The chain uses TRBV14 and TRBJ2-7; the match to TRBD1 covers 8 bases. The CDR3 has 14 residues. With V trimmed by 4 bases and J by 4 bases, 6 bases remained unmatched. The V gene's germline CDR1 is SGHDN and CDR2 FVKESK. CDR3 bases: TGTGCCAGCAGCCCCCAACAGGGGGGTTACGAGCAGTACTTC. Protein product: CASSPQQGGYEQYF.

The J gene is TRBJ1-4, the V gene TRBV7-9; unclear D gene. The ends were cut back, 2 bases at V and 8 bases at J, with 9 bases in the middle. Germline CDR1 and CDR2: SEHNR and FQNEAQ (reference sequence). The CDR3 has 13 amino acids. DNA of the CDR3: TGTGCCAGCAGCTTACCGATGAGGGAAAAACTGTTTTTT. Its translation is CASSLPMREKLFF.

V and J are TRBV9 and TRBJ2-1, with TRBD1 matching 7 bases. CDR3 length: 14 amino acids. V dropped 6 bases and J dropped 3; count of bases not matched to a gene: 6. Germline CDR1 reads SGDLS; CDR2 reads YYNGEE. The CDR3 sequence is CASNRDRSYNEQFF. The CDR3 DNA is TGTGCCAGCAACCGGGACAGAAGCTACAATGAGCAGTTCTTC.

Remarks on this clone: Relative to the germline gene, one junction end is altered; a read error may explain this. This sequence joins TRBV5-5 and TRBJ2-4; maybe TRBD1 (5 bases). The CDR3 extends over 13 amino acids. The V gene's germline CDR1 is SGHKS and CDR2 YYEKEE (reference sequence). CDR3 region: CASSREAQNIQYF. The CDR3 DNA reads TGTGCCAGCTCCAGGGAAGCCCAAAACATTCAGTACTTC.

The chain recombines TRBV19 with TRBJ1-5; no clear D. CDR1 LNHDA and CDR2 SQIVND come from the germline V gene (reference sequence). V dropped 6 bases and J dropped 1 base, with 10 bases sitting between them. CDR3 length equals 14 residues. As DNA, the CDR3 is TGTGCCAGTAGATTTAGTCCGAGCAATCAGCCCCAGCATTTT. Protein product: CASRFSPSNQPQHF.

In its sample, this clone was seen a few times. CDR3 amino acids: CASSTHRGRAYEQYF. CDR3 nucleotide sequence: TGTGCCAGCAGCACCCACAGGGGGCGAGCGTACGAGCAGTACTTC. This chain links TRBV11-2 with TRBJ2-7; 9 bases map to TRBD1. Trimming took 5 bases from V and 4 from J; bases not matched to a gene: 9. Germline V CDR1 and CDR2: SGHAT, FQNNGV. The CDR3 loop spans 15 amino acids.

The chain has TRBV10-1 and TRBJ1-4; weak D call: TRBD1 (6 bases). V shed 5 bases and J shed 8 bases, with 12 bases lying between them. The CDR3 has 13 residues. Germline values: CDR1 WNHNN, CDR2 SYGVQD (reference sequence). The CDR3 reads CASSQGFGEKLFF. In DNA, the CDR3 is TGCGCCAGCAGTCAGGGGTTCGGGGAAAAACTGTTTTTT.

The CDR3, as DNA: TGTGCCAGCAGTGACCACGACAGGGTGAATTCACCCCTCCACTTT. Amino acids: CASSDHDRVNSPLHF. The rearrangement links TRBV25-1 to TRBJ1-6; 7 bases fit TRBD1. The CDR3 contains 15 residues. The germline CDR1 and CDR2 sequences are MGHDK and SYGVNS. J gave up 7 bases and V 3 bases, and 6 bases lay outside the gene matches.

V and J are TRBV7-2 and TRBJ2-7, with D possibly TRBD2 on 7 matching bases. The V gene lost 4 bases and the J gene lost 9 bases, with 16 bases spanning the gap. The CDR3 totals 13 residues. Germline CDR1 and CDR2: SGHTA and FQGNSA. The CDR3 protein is CASSSYTGGGQYF. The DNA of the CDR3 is TGTGCCAGCAGCTCGTACACGGGGGGCGGGCAGTACTTC.